This T cell receptor (beta chain) stems from a study of vaccination and CD4 T cells after COVID-19. This clonotype was seen only once. The antigen is not known. Treatment in this sample: roughly 10-day PBMC culture with coronavirus spike peptide pools or control peptides (ViraFEST assay). IL-2 at around 10 IU/ml and peptide pools at around 10 ug/ml were added to PBMCs cultured at two million per well. The CDR3 loop spans 17 amino acids. Germline CDR1 SGHRS, CDR2 YFSETQ. V shed 1 base and J 0 bases; nucleotides not matched to a gene: 7. The Oncomine TCR Beta short-read assay was what sequenced the DNA obtained from cultured CD4+ T cells. TCRdb ran MiXCR on the PCR reads and lists one entry per CDR3 protein. Of 15,000 to 25,000 distinct CDR3 sequences listed, roughly half are singletons.

The sequenced material came from CD4+ T cells from blood, cultured in vitro. The rearrangement uses TRBV5-1 and TRBJ2-1; 7 nucleotides agree with TRBD1. This TCR was sampled from a human donor who had recovered from COVID-19. The CDR3 sequence: CASSLRDSTVSYNEQFF. The DNA for the CDR3 is TGCGCCAGCAGCTTGAGGGACAGCACAGTCTCCTACAATGAGCAGTTCTTC.